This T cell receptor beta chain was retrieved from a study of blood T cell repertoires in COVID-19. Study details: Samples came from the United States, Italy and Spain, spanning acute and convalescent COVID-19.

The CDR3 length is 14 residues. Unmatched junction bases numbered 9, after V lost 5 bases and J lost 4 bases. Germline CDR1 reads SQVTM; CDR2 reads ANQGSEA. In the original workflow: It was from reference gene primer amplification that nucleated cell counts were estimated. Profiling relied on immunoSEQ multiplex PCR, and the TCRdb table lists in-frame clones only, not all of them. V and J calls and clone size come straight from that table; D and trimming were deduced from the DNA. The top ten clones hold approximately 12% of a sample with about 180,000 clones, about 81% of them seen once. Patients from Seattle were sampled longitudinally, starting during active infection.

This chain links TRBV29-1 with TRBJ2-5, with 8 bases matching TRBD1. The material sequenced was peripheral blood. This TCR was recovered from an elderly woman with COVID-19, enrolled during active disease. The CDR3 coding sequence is TGCAGCGTTCGCTCGACAGGGGTAGGAGAGACCCAGTACTTC. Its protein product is CSVRSTGVGETQYF.